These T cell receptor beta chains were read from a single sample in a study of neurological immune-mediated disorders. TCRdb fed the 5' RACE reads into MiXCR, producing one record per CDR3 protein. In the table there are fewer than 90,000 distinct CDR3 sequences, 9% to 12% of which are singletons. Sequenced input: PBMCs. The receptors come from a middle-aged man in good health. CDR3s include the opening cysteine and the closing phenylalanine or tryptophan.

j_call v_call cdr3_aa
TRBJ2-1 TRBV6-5 CASSPTVGSYNEQFF
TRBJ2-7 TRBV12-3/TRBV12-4 CASSFLEGASYEQYF
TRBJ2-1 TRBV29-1 CSVPAISSSYNEQFF
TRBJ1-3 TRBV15 CATSERALASGNTIYF
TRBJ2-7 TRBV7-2 CASSSKGLEFSEQYF
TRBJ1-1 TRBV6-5 CASSYSIREGTEAFF
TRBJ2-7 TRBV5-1 CASSLPKSEGPSYEQYF
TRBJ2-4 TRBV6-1 CASSQGTGELLLAKNIQYF
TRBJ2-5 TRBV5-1 CASSLERGHGETQYF
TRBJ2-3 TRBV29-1 CSVERSDTQYF
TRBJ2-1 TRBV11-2 CASSLARLVVYNEQFF
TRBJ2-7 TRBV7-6 CASSSSDRGIYEQYF
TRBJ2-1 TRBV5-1 CASSPGTSGAYNEQFF
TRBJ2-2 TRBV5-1 CASSFFIRTSGAGELFF
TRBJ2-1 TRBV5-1 CASSSNPGQAYNEQFF
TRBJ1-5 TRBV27 CASGAWGRNQPQHF
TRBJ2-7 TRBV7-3 CASSPAQAPYEQYF
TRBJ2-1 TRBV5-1 CASSSLKAGGPNEQFF
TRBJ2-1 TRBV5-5 CSSTPIETWGGRNEQFF
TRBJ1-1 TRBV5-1 CASSDGDGNTEAFF
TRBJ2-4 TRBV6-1 CASRGIAKNIQYF
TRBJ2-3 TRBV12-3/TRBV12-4 CASSASDVGTQYF
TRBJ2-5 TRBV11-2 CASSGPRRGDQETQYF
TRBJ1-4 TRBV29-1 CSVRGDATKLFF
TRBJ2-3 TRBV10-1 CASSGLDLTDTQYF
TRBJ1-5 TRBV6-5 CASTEGWPYSNQPQHF
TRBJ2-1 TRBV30 CAWGVDWGRDEQFF
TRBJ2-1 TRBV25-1 CASSGYGLYNEQFF
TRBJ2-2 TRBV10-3 CAISESSGRQTQTGELFF
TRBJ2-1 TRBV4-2 CASSQPDGSSYNEQFF
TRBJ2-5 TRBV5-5 CASSFMGRGWVFKETQYF
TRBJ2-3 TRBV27 CASWKSGRGADTQYF
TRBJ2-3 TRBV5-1 CASSLTGSGTDTQYF
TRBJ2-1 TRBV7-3 CASSSGLAGGWLDEQFF
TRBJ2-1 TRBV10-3 CAISPFYRDLSYNEQFF
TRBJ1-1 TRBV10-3 CAIGWGANTEAFF
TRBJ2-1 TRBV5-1 CATRAGTGNEQFF
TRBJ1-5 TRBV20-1 CSAVTSGGSSGNQPQHF
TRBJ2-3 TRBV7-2 CASSLLAGSGTDTQYF
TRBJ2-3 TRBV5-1 CASSFRGAGGADTQYF
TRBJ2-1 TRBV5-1 CASSLGGNNVEQFF
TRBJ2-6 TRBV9 CASSVEGRRPHSGANVLTF
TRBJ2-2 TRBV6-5 CASTRRGGGPTGELFF
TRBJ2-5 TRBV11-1 CASSLPRLAGEETQYF
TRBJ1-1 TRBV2 CASSEVGQGGDTEAFF
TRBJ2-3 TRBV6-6 CASSDRPGRTSTDTQYF
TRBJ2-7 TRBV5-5 CASSSDRQVF
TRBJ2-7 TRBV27 CASSLGITGEQYF
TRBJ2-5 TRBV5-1 CASSFWSSEGTQYF
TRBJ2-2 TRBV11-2 CASTVGTGVSGELFF
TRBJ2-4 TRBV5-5 CASSLDPGSQYF
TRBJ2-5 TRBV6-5 CASRTDGRETQYF
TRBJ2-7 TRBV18 CASSPPSSESSYEQYF
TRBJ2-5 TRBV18 CASSPPREPKETQYF
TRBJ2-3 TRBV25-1 CASSEFRSAGSTDTQYF
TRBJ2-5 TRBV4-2 CASSQGWAGGLTQETQYF
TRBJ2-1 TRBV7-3 CASSLRLAGGDEQFF